Described below is a single TCR beta chain sequence and its context. The antigen is undetermined. The sample belongs to a study of cytomegalovirus exposure and HLA in healthy donors. This CDR3 is built from 16 residues. From germline, CDR1 is LNHNV and CDR2 YYDKDF (reference sequence). V lost 0 bases and J lost 9, with 15 bases in between. Study results and limitations: Trimming of TCR beta V- and J-genes showed a link, identified in a later analysis, to a missense DCLRE1C variant. A later analysis associated some 16,000 TCR beta sequences with HLA alleles at a 0.05 false discovery rate. Across all donors, roughly uniform sequencing depth was an assumption of the presence/absence analyses.

With 60 Vbeta and 13 Jbeta primers, the PCR was carried out. TCRdb keeps only in-frame clones here, not all; method: immunoSEQ multiplex PCR. Of more than 90,000 clones listed, under 80% are singletons. This receptor was identified in a man in his forties in good health and CMV-seropositive. The material sequenced was PBMCs. The V and J genes are TRBV15 and TRBJ1-6; TRBD1 is a possible D gene (6 bases). Here the CDR3 reads CATSRDRAGEGSPLHF. The CDR3 region has the DNA TGTGCCACCAGCAGAGATCGTGCAGGGGAGGGTTCACCCCTCCACTTT.